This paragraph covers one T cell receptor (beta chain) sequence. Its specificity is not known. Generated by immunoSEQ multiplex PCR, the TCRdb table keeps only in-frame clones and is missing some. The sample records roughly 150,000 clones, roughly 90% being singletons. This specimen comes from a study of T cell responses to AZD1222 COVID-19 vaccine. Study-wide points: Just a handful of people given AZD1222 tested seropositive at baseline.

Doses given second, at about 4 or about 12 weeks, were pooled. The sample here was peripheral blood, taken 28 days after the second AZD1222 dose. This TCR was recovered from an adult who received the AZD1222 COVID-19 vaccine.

CDR3 residues: CASSSKGQGRWRETQYF. The CDR3, as DNA: TGTGCCAGCAGCTCCAAAGGACAGGGCAGATGGCGAGAGACCCAGTACTTC. This chain uses TRBV5-4 with TRBJ2-5; 8 bases match TRBD1. CDR3 size: 17 residues. Germline CDR1 is SGHNT and CDR2 is YYREEE (reference sequence). V trimming: 3 bases; J trimming: 4 bases; junction bases outside the gene matches: 14. The whole variable domain, filled in from reference TRBV5-4 and TRBJ2-5, reads ETGVTQSPTHLIKTRGQQVTLRCSSQSGHNTVSWYQQALGQGPQFIFQYYREEENGRGNFPPRFSGLQFPNYSSELNVNALELDDSALYLCASSSKGQGRWRETQYFGPGTRLLVL.